Sequencing of this T cell receptor (beta chain) was carried out in a study of T cells in Graves' hyperthyroidism and ophthalmopathy. Findings and limits, study-wide: Ophthalmopathy was distinguished from stable hyperthyroidism by 13 V-J signatures.

What was amplified from RNA transcripts were TCR beta CDR3 regions. HTBI primers were employed in a first-round RT-PCR of the TCR CDR3. TCRdb re-derived calls from the multiplex PCR reads in MiXCR, one entry per CDR3 protein. The sample records almost 500,000 distinct CDR3 sequences, approximately 23% being singletons. Concerning this clonotype itself: Its antigen is unknown.

Germline loops: CDR1 MDHEN, CDR2 SYDVKM. The V gene lost 2 bases and the J gene lost 4 bases, with 23 bases spanning the gap. The CDR3 contains 18 residues. The chain uses TRBV28 and TRBJ1-2; the D gene is possibly TRBD1 (5 bases). Input material: blood. The receptor's source is a woman aged 70 to 79 with Graves' ophthalmopathy. CDR3: CASSLGVVRGLPPYGYTF. CDR3 DNA: TGTGCCAGCAGTTTAGGAGTCGTAAGGGGCCTCCCCCCCTATGGCTACACCTTC.